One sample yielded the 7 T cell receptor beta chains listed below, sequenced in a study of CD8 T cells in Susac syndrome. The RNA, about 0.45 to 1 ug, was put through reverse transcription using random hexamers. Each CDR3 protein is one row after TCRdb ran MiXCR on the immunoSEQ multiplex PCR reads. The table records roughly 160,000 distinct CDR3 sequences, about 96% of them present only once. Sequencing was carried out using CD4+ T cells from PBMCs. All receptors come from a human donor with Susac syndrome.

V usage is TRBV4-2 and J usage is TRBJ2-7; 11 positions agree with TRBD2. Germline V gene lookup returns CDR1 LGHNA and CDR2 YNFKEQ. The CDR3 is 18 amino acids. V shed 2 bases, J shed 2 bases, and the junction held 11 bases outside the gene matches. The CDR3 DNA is TGTGCCAGCAGCCAAAGGTCTAGCGGGAGGACGGGACCCTACGAGCAGTACTTC. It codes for CASSQRSSGRTGPYEQYF.

The DNA of the CDR3 is TGCAGTGCCCCTCACAGGGCTGGGGCCAACGTCCTGACTTTC. Translated, it gives CSAPHRAGANVLTF. The chain recombines TRBV20-1 with TRBJ2-6; D is perhaps TRBD1 (6 bases). With 6 bases removed from V and 2 bases from J, the gap between germline ends came to 11 bases. This CDR3 has 14 residues. Germline lookup yields CDR1 DFQATT and CDR2 SNEGSKA (reference sequence).

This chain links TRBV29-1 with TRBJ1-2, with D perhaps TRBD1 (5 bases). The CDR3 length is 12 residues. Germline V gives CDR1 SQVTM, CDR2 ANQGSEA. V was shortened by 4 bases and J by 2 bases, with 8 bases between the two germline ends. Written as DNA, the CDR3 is TGCAGCGTTGCAGGGTTCAACTATGGCTACACCTTC. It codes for CSVAGFNYGYTF.

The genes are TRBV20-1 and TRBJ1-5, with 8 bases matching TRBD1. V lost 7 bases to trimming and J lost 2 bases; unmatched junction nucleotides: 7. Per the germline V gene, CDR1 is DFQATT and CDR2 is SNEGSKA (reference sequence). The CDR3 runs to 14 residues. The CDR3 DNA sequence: TGCAGTGTCAGGACAGGGTTCGGCAATCAGCCCCAGCATTTT. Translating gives CSVRTGFGNQPQHF.

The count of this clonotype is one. The CDR3 region is CATSIRTSGDETQYF. The CDR3 DNA sequence: TGTGCCACCAGCATTCGGACTAGCGGGGACGAGACCCAGTACTTC. This sequence joins TRBV15 and TRBJ2-5; 12 bases match TRBD2. The CDR3 is 15 amino acids. Germline V lookup: CDR1 LNHNV, CDR2 YYDKDF (reference sequence). V shed 4 bases, J shed 5 bases, and the junction held 5 bases outside the gene matches.

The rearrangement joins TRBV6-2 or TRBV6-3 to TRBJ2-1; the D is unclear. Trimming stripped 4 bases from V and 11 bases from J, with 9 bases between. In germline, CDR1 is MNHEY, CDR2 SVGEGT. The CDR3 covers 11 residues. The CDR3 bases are TGTGCCAGCAGTTTCGAGTTTCAGCAGTTCTTC. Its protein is CASSFEFQQFF.

The CDR3 coding sequence is TGTGCCAGCAGCTTAGGTCCGGGATCTAACTATGGCTACACCTTC. Residues: CASSLGPGSNYGYTF. V and J are TRBV7-9 and TRBJ1-2; D remains unclear. CDR1 and CDR2 from the germline V gene are SEHNR and FQNEAQ (reference sequence). V lost 1 base and J lost 0, with 9 bases in between. The CDR3 is made up of 15 amino acids.